This is a list of T cell receptor beta chains from one sample in a study of T cells in Graves' hyperthyroidism and ophthalmopathy. TCRdb independently ran MiXCR on the multiplex PCR reads; one entry per CDR3 protein. The sample consists of hundreds of thousands of distinct CDR3 sequences, about a sixth of them appearing once. Sequenced material: blood. The receptor source for this set is a woman younger than 30 with Graves' hyperthyroidism. Each CDR3 is given with its conserved first and last residue. A D gene is named only where the DNA matches it firmly. Clone size is not always given. Where it is, it says once, few, many or a class for expanded clones.

D gene	clone size	V gene	J gene	CDR3 DNA	CDR3 protein
-	-	TRBV19	TRBJ2-5	TGTGCCAGTAGTATGGGGGATAGAAGGATTAGTGAGACCCAGTACTTC	CASSMGDRRISETQYF
TRBD2	many	TRBV6-1	TRBJ2-7	TGTGCCAGCAGTCACGGACTAGCGGTATCCTACGAGCAGTACTTC	CASSHGLAVSYEQYF
TRBD2	-	TRBV29-1	TRBJ2-1	TGCAGCGTTCAAGCGGGAGGGCCGTTGGGAAATGAGCAGTTCTTC	CSVQAGGPLGNEQFF
TRBD1	many	TRBV27	TRBJ1-5	TGTGCCAGCAGTCCCATCGGACAGGTTTCTTATAGCAATCAGCCCCAGCATTTT	CASSPIGQVSYSNQPQHF
-	many	TRBV7-9	TRBJ2-7	TGTGCCAGCAGCTCGACCGGCGGGATGAACGAGCAGTACTTC	CASSSTGGMNEQYF
-	many	TRBV7-9	TRBJ2-3	TGTGCCAGCAGCTCTAACAGGGGCTCCCGGGGGTTTGATACGCAGTATTTT	CASSSNRGSRGFDTQYF
TRBD2	-	TRBV20-1	TRBJ2-1	TGCAGTGCTAGGACTAGCGGGAAGGGCGGGCAGTTCTTC	CSARTSGKGGQFF
-	many	TRBV7-9	TRBJ2-1	TGTGCCAGCAGCTGGGGGCCCGCGGGCAATGAGCAGTTCTTC	CASSWGPAGNEQFF
TRBD1	many	TRBV3-1	TRBJ1-2	TGTGCCAGCAGCCAGACAGGGGGCGCCTATGGCTACACCTTC	CASSQTGGAYGYTF
-	few	TRBV29-1	TRBJ1-5	TGCAGCGTCCGGGCAGGGAGTAATCAGCCCCAGCATTTT	CSVRAGSNQPQHF
-	few	TRBV25-1	TRBJ1-2	TGTGCCAGCAGCTCAGAGACCTCGATCTATGGCTACACCTTC	CASSSETSIYGYTF
-	-	TRBV12-3/TRBV12-4	TRBJ1-4	TGTGCCAGCAGCTTTAATGAAAAACTGTTTTTT	CASSFNEKLFF
-	-	TRBV27	TRBJ2-5	TGTGCCAGCAGCAGGGAAGGGGTCCAAGAGACCCAGTACTTC	CASSREGVQETQYF
-	many	TRBV18	TRBJ2-6	TGTGCCAGCTCACCAACCGGGGCCAACGTCCTGACTTTC	CASSPTGANVLTF
TRBD2	-	TRBV19	TRBJ2-3	TGTGCCAGTTCTCCGGGACTAGCGGGAATGGATACGCAGTATTTT	CASSPGLAGMDTQYF
-	-	TRBV29-1	TRBJ2-7	TGCAGCGTAGAGCGGAGTGGGGATGACGAGCAGTACTTC	CSVERSGDDEQYF
-	few	TRBV28	TRBJ1-3	TGTGCCAGCAGTTTATCAGGGGTCGGAGGAAACACCATATATTTT	CASSLSGVGGNTIYF
-	few	TRBV28	TRBJ2-1	TGTGCCAGCAGTTTATTCTACGGTGAGCAGTTCTTC	CASSLFYGEQFF
-	-	TRBV7-9	TRBJ1-5	TGTGCCAGCAGCTTAAGTACTTTGTCGGACAGCGTCCAGCCCCAGCATTTT	CASSLSTLSDSVQPQHF
TRBD1	many	TRBV20-1	TRBJ1-5	TGCAGTGCCAGACAGGGGGGCAATCAGCCCCAGCATTTT	CSARQGGNQPQHF
-	-	TRBV20-1	TRBJ2-5	TGCAGTGGTCGGCTAGAAGAGACCCAGTACTTC	CSGRLEETQYF
-	many	TRBV6-1	TRBJ1-5	TGTGCCAGCAGCGTGGGCAATCAGCCCCAGCATTTT	CASSVGNQPQHF